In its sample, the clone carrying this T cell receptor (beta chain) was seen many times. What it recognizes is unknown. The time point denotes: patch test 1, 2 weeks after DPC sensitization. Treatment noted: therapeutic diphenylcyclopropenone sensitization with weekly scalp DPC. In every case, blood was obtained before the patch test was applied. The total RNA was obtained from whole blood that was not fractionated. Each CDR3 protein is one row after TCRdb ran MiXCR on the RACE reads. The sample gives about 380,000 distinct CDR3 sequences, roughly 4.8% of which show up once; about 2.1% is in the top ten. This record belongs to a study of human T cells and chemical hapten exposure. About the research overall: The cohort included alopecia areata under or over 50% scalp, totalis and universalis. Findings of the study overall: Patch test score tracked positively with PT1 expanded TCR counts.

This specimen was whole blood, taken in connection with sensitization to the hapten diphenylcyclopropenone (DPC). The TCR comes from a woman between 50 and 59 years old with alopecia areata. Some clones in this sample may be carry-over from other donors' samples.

CDR3 amino acids: CASSYERGNYEQYF. The CDR3 DNA reads as TGTGCCAGCAGTTATGAGCGGGGGAACTACGAGCAGTACTTC. The chain couples TRBV12-3 or TRBV12-4 to TRBJ2-7, with 8 nucleotides matching TRBD2. The CDR3 totals 14 residues. The V segment lost 4 bases and the J segment 3 bases; nucleotides outside the gene matches: 5.